The 27 T cell receptor beta chains presented below share a single source sample, sequenced in a study of cytomegalovirus exposure and HLA in healthy donors. The primer mix had 60 Vbeta and 13 Jbeta primers. The repertoire was sequenced with immunoSEQ multiplex PCR; TCRdb's copy has only in-frame clones and lacks some. The data show 120,000 to 150,000 clones, just under 80% seen once. The sequencing sample was made of PBMCs. Receptors were obtained from a man aged 25-45 years in good health and CMV-seronegative.

This clone was found once. The genes are TRBV7-8 and TRBJ2-3; TRBD2 matches at 8 bases. Trimming cost V 3 bases and J 2 bases; bases outside gene matches: 7. The CDR3 covers 16 residues. CDR1 SGHVS and CDR2 FQNEAQ come from the germline V gene. The CDR3 reads CASSFADGGATDTQYF. The CDR3 DNA follows: TGTGCCAGCAGCTTTGCTGACGGGGGGGCCACAGATACGCAGTATTTT.

The chain employs TRBV2 and TRBJ1-1; maybe TRBD1 (5 bases). V gave up 7 bases and J gave up 4 bases, with 13 bases separating them. The CDR3 has 13 amino acids. CDR1 is SNHLY, CDR2 FYNNEI, per germline. Here the CDR3 reads CASKGDGGTEAFF. In DNA, the CDR3 is TGTGCCAGCAAAGGGGACGGGGGCACTGAAGCTTTCTTT.

This clone was recorded a few times. V and J are TRBV10-3 and TRBJ2-1, with 11 bases lining up with TRBD2. The germline gives CDR1 ENHRY, CDR2 SYGVKD. The CDR3 covers 15 residues. J was trimmed by 5 bases and V by 3 bases; bases with no gene match: 3. The CDR3 coding sequence is TGTGCCATCAGTGACCCGGGACTAGCGGACAATGAGCAGTTCTTC. This translates into CAISDPGLADNEQFF.

The chain joins TRBV27 to TRBJ2-1; the match to TRBD2 covers 11 bases. Germline assignment: CDR1 MNHEY and CDR2 SMNVEV (reference sequence). The CDR3 is 17 residues long. Germline trimming cut 7 bases from V and 3 bases from J; bases unmatched to any gene: 11. CDR3 amino acids: CASIAVGTSGLYNEQFF. The CDR3 nucleotides are TGTGCCAGCATCGCCGTAGGGACTAGCGGCCTCTACAATGAGCAGTTCTTC.

The chain couples TRBV30 to TRBJ2-7, with TRBD2 as a possible D gene (5 bases). Trimming removed 0 bases from V and 2 bases from J, with 8 bases in between. The germline V gene has CDR1 GTSNPN and CDR2 SVGIG (reference sequence). The CDR3 runs 13 residues. This CDR3 is CAWSVHGAYEQYF. CDR3 nucleotides: TGTGCCTGGAGTGTACACGGGGCCTACGAGCAGTACTTC. Looking up the rest from reference TRBV30 and TRBJ2-7 gives the full variable domain: SQTIHQWPATLVQPVGSPLSLECTVEGTSNPNLYWYRQAAGRGLQLLFYSVGIGQISSEVPQNLSASRPQDRQFILSSKKLLLSDSGFYLCAWSVHGAYEQYFGPGTRLTVT.

The chain has TRBV10-3 and TRBJ1-5; a possible D gene is TRBD1 (6 bases). V dropped 6 bases and J dropped 5 bases, with 14 bases sitting between them. This CDR3 has 14 amino acids. Germline values: CDR1 ENHRY, CDR2 SYGVKD. The CDR3 DNA follows: TGTGCCATCAGCCCGGGGGCGGGGGATCAGCCCCAGCATTTT. Its translation: CAISPGAGDQPQHF.

The rearrangement links TRBV25-1 to TRBJ1-6; D is unresolved. This CDR3 is built from 12 residues. V was cut by 3 bases and J by 7 bases, with 4 bases left in between. Per germline, CDR1 MGHDK and CDR2 SYGVNS. In nucleotides, the CDR3 is TGTGCCAGCAGTGACCTAAATTCACCCCTCCACTTT. As protein: CASSDLNSPLHF.

This rearrangement joins TRBV10-2 to TRBJ2-1, with a tentative D call TRBD2 (6 bases). The CDR3 has 16 residues. Trimming pared 10 bases from V and 1 base from J, leaving 20 bases between. Germline V lookup: CDR1 WSHSY, CDR2 SAAADI. This CDR3 is CAILPDAGRSYNEQFF. CDR3 nucleotide sequence: TGCGCCATCCTCCCTGACGCAGGGAGGTCCTACAATGAGCAGTTCTTC.

This clone was seen only once. The genes are TRBV2 and TRBJ1-5, with D maybe TRBD1 (6 bases). Germline V gene data show CDR1 as SNHLY and CDR2 as FYNNEI. There are 17 residues in the CDR3. The germline V and J ends were trimmed by 6 bases and 1 base, with 19 bases remaining between them. CDR3 in amino acids: CASRTYREGRSNQPQHF. CDR3 DNA: TGTGCCAGCAGGACCTACAGGGAAGGTAGGAGCAATCAGCCCCAGCATTTT.

In DNA form, the CDR3 reads TGCGCCAGCAGCTTGGGTGCAGGGGAACAGCCCCAGCATTTT. Its translation: CASSLGAGEQPQHF. This chain joins TRBV5-1 and TRBJ1-5; D perhaps matches TRBD1 (6 bases). The ends were cut back, 0 bases at V and 7 bases at J, with 11 bases in the middle. This CDR3 is 14 amino acids long. CDR1 is SGHRS, CDR2 YFSETQ, per germline.

The chain combines TRBV6-5 with TRBJ2-3; the D gene is possibly TRBD2 (6 bases). Trimming cost V 6 bases and J 4 bases, with 14 bases left between them. This CDR3 spans 14 amino acids. Germline V gene sequence: CDR1 MNHEY, CDR2 SVGAGI. CDR3 sequence reads: CASSSRRGPDTQYF. The CDR3 coding sequence is TGTGCCAGCAGCTCCCGGAGGGGCCCAGATACGCAGTATTTT.

The gene calls are TRBV5-1 and TRBJ1-1, with no clear D. CDR3 size: 15 residues. Germline CDR1 reads SGHRS; CDR2 reads YFSETQ. V lost 0 bases to trimming and J lost 2 bases, with 11 bases between them. CDR3 sequence reads: CASSLALRGNTEAFF. CDR3 DNA: TGCGCCAGCAGCTTGGCCCTACGGGGTAACACTGAAGCTTTCTTT.

The chain combines TRBV9 with TRBJ1-6, with 7 nucleotides matching TRBD1. V trimming: 3 bases; J trimming: 7 bases; junction bases outside the gene matches: 10. The germline CDR1 and CDR2 sequences are SGDLS and YYNGEE. The CDR3 length is 16 residues. CDR3: CASSARTTGLNSPLHF. DNA of the CDR3: TGTGCCAGCAGCGCGCGCACGACAGGGCTGAATTCACCCCTCCACTTT.

The V gene is TRBV18, the J gene TRBJ1-6, with 7 bases aligning to TRBD1. The V gene end was trimmed by 3 bases and the J gene end by 6 bases; junction bases not matched to a gene: 8. The length of the CDR3 is 16 residues. The germline V gene has CDR1 KGHSH and CDR2 LQKENI. The CDR3 protein is CASSPAGDRLNSPLHF. For the CDR3, the DNA is TGTGCCAGCTCACCGGCCGGGGACAGACTTAATTCACCCCTCCACTTT.

On this clone: The identical CDR3 is also encoded by other nucleotide sequences in the sample. The rearrangement joins TRBV18 to TRBJ1-2; no reliable D call. Trimming took off 2 bases at V and 1 base at J, with 8 bases between the two ends. The CDR3 is 14 residues long. Germline CDR1 KGHSH, CDR2 LQKENI. The chain's CDR3 is CASSPGQINYGYTF. The CDR3 coding sequence is TGTGCCAGCTCACCAGGGCAGATTAACTATGGCTACACCTTC.

CDR3 sequence: CASTGQGFGEAFF. CDR3 bases: TGTGCCAGCACGGGACAGGGGTTCGGTGAAGCTTTCTTT. The chain is built from TRBV2 and TRBJ1-1; 10 bases match TRBD1. This CDR3 has 13 residues. V gave up 7 bases and J gave up 7 bases; unmatched junction bases: 6. The germline V gene has CDR1 SNHLY and CDR2 FYNNEI.

This clone was seen only a few times. The chain carries TRBV15 and TRBJ2-1; 10 positions match TRBD2. The length of the CDR3 is 18 residues. Germline CDR1 reads LNHNV; CDR2 reads YYDKDF (reference sequence). V shed 1 base and J 7 bases; nucleotides not matched to a gene: 13. The chain's CDR3 is CATSRVLFVSGRGNEQFF. The CDR3 bases are TGTGCCACCAGCAGAGTCTTGTTTGTCAGCGGGAGGGGAAATGAGCAGTTCTTC.

The J gene is TRBJ2-2, the V gene TRBV7-9; D is undetermined. Trimming removed 0 bases from V and 3 bases from J, with 2 bases in between. This CDR3 has 13 amino acids. Germline CDR1 SEHNR, CDR2 FQNEAQ (reference sequence). The CDR3 loop is CASSLAYTGELFF. CDR3 DNA: TGTGCCAGCAGCTTAGCCTACACCGGGGAGCTGTTTTTT.

The chain couples TRBV18 to TRBJ2-5; the D gene is possibly TRBD1 (5 bases). V was shortened by 6 bases and J by 13 bases, with 21 bases between the two germline ends. The germline gives CDR1 KGHSH, CDR2 LQKENI. The CDR3 length is 13 residues. CDR3 nucleotide sequence: TGTGCCAGCTCGCTAAGGACATCTGACCCACCGTACTTC. This sequence encodes CASSLRTSDPPYF.

Only one count was recorded for this clone. The rearrangement uses TRBV19 and TRBJ2-7; a weak D match, TRBD2 (7 bases). V lost 3 bases and J 3 bases, leaving 9 bases between the germline ends. The germline V gene encodes CDR1 LNHDA and CDR2 SQIVND (reference sequence). The CDR3 length is 13 residues. The CDR3 nucleotides are TGTGCCAGTAGTATCGGGGGGCACTACGAGCAGTACTTC. Its protein is CASSIGGHYEQYF.

The chain carries TRBV2 and TRBJ1-1; no definite D call. The germline CDR1 and CDR2 sequences are SNHLY and FYNNEI. V lost 6 bases and J lost 11, with 13 bases in between. The CDR3 contains 11 residues. In DNA, the CDR3 is TGTGCCAGCAGAGAGGTCCGTTGGGCTTTCTTT. Its translation: CASREVRWAFF.

The chain joins TRBV19 to TRBJ2-6; 7 bases agree with TRBD1. The J segment lost 6 bases and the V segment lost 0 bases, leaving 11 bases of the junction unmatched. CDR3 size: 18 residues. Germline V gene lookup returns CDR1 LNHDA and CDR2 SQIVND (reference sequence). CDR3 protein: CASSIDLPGTVKANVLTF. CDR3 DNA: TGTGCCAGTAGTATAGATCTCCCTGGGACAGTTAAGGCCAACGTCCTGACTTTC.

This sequence joins TRBV29-1 and TRBJ2-1; the D gene is possibly TRBD1 (5 bases). The CDR3 length is 13 residues. Between the trimmed V and J ends, which lost 5 bases and 1 base, there was a span of 9 bases. Germline loops: CDR1 SQVTM, CDR2 ANQGSEA. This CDR3 is CSVLGQSYNEQFF. As DNA, the CDR3 is TGCAGCGTTCTTGGACAATCCTACAATGAGCAGTTCTTC.

In its sample, this clone was seen once. The CDR3 protein is CASSIVGGANEQFF. Here the CDR3 DNA reads TGTGCCAGTAGTATAGTAGGAGGGGCAAATGAGCAGTTCTTC. The chain is built from TRBV19 and TRBJ2-1; TRBD2 is a possible D gene (6 bases). This CDR3 is 14 amino acids long. The V end was cut by 1 base, the J end by 7 bases, with 11 bases between. CDR1 is LNHDA, CDR2 SQIVND, per germline (reference sequence).

The V and J genes are TRBV4-1 and TRBJ2-3; TRBD2 agrees at 13 bases. The CDR3 is made up of 16 amino acids. The trim removed 3 bases at V and 4 bases at J, leaving 4 bases unmatched. Germline CDR1 and CDR2: MGHRA and YSYEKL. CDR3 loop: CASSHGLAGESDTQYF. CDR3 sequence (DNA): TGCGCCAGCAGCCACGGACTAGCGGGAGAGTCAGATACGCAGTATTTT.

The genes are TRBV9 and TRBJ2-5, with a tentative D call TRBD1 (6 bases). Germline values: CDR1 SGDLS, CDR2 YYNGEE. Trimming pared 4 bases from V and 2 bases from J, leaving 9 bases between. The CDR3 is 13 residues long. CDR3 sequence reads: CASSQTGQETQYF. The CDR3 DNA sequence: TGTGCCAGCAGCCAGACAGGACAAGAGACCCAGTACTTC.

The chain is built from TRBV11-2 and TRBJ1-1; D uncertain. Trimming left V 0 bases short and J 6 bases short, with 11 bases between. This CDR3 contains 14 residues. Germline CDR1 SGHAT, CDR2 FQNNGV. The DNA of the CDR3 is TGTGCCAGCAGCTTAGAAAAGTGGCATCCTGAAGCTTTCTTT. Its protein is CASSLEKWHPEAFF.